The 29 T cell receptor beta chains listed next were all sequenced from one sample in a study of blood T cells in healthy people across ages (dated by TCRdb to between 2015 and 2017). To prepare the library, 5' RACE was applied. The data were produced on an Illumina HiSeq 2500. A second about 7 to 11 cycle PCR used a sample-barcoded 5' primer and a J-beta primer mix. The public reads were reanalyzed by TCRdb: fastp trimming at Q25, MiXCR alignment, in-frame beta chains only. Rows are combined by CDR3 protein, so each entry shows the most common genes and DNA. The table for this sample lists 600,000 to 1,000,000 distinct CDR3 sequences; 58% of them were counted only once. Approximately 23% of the sample is taken by the ten largest. Sequencing input: blood. The receptors were sampled from a man aged 25 to 45 in good health.

This chain connects TRBV28 to TRBJ2-1, with D unresolved. In germline, CDR1 is MDHEN, CDR2 SYDVKM. The ends were cut back, 0 bases at V and 2 bases at J, with 2 bases in the middle. This CDR3 spans 13 amino acids. CDR3 DNA: TGTGCCAGCAGTTTATGGGCCTACAATGAGCAGTTCTTC. Amino acid sequence: CASSLWAYNEQFF.

This chain connects TRBV29-1 to TRBJ2-7; D gene unclear. This CDR3 has 13 residues. Germline CDR1 reads SQVTM; CDR2 reads ANQGSEA. CDR3 sequence reads: CNVVDRAFYEQYF. DNA of the CDR3: TGCAACGTGGTAGATCGGGCCTTCTACGAGCAGTACTTC.

The chain uses TRBV20-1 and TRBJ2-7; D remains unclear. CDR3 length equals 14 residues. CDR1 and CDR2 from the germline V gene are DFQATT and SNEGSKA (reference sequence). V gave up 0 bases and J gave up 2 bases, with 11 bases separating them. CDR3 sequence reads: CSARDGRGTYEQYF. CDR3 DNA sequence: TGCAGTGCTAGAGATGGACGTGGGACCTACGAGCAGTACTTC.

The table lists this clonotype with a few counts. The V gene is TRBV25-1, the J gene TRBJ2-1; 8 positions agree with TRBD2. Germline values: CDR1 MGHDK, CDR2 SYGVNS. The ends lost 4 bases at V and 9 bases at J; junction bases unmatched: 5. This CDR3 comprises 13 residues. CDR3 sequence (DNA): TGTGCCAGCAGTGGTGAGACTAGCGTTGAGCAGTTCTTC. It yields the protein CASSGETSVEQFF.

This sequence joins TRBV6-5 and TRBJ1-6; maybe TRBD1 (6 bases). The CDR3 is 17 amino acids. CDR1 is MNHEY and CDR2 is SVGAGI in the germline V gene. Trimming removed 2 bases at V and 8 bases at J, with 19 bases between. CDR3 nucleotide sequence: TGTGCCAGCAGTTACCGCCCGACAGGTTCCTCAGATTCACCCCTCCACTTT. Translating it yields CASSYRPTGSSDSPLHF.

This clonotype was seen once. The rearrangement links TRBV2 to TRBJ1-2; tentative D call: TRBD1 (6 bases). The CDR3 is 12 residues long. The germline CDR1 and CDR2 sequences are SNHLY and FYNNEI. V gave up 9 bases and J gave up 4 bases, with 12 bases separating them. The CDR3 DNA reads as TGTGCCAGGAGAGCGACAGGCTATGGCTACACCTTC. This gives the protein CARRATGYGYTF.

V gene TRBV9 combines with J gene TRBJ1-1; 7 positions match TRBD1. With V trimmed by 0 bases and J by 5 bases, 13 bases remained unmatched. Germline assignment: CDR1 SGDLS and CDR2 YYNGEE. This CDR3 has 17 residues. The DNA for the CDR3 is TGTGCCAGCAGCGTAGCCCCTCCAGGGCAGGGGGTGACTGAAGCTTTCTTT. Its protein is CASSVAPPGQGVTEAFF.

The genes are TRBV5-1 and TRBJ2-5, with D uncertain. Germline V gene data show CDR1 as SGHRS and CDR2 as YFSETQ. The V gene lost 4 bases and the J gene lost 1 base, with 11 bases spanning the gap. The CDR3 consists of 14 residues. CDR3 in amino acids: CASSLRMGQETQYF. The CDR3, as DNA: TGCGCCAGCAGCCTGAGGATGGGCCAAGAGACCCAGTACTTC.

This clonotype has just a few counts. V is TRBV5-4 and J is TRBJ2-1; D is undetermined. V was trimmed by 2 bases and J by 2 bases, leaving 8 bases between them. Germline V gene lookup returns CDR1 SGHNT and CDR2 YYREEE (reference sequence). The CDR3 totals 14 residues. This CDR3 is CASSFGPAYNEQFF. The CDR3 nucleotides are TGTGCCAGCAGCTTTGGGCCGGCCTACAATGAGCAGTTCTTC. Looking up the rest from reference TRBV5-4 and TRBJ2-1 gives the full variable domain: ETGVTQSPTHLIKTRGQQVTLRCSSQSGHNTVSWYQQALGQGPQFIFQYYREEENGRGNFPPRFSGLQFPNYSSELNVNALELDDSALYLCASSFGPAYNEQFFGPGTRLTVL.

This clonotype was seen only a few times. This chain links TRBV5-4 with TRBJ2-7; tentative D call: TRBD1 (7 bases). The germline V gene has CDR1 SGHNT and CDR2 YYREEE (reference sequence). The CDR3 spans 14 residues. V was shortened by 4 bases and J by 3 bases, with 14 bases between the two germline ends. The DNA for the CDR3 is TGTGCCAGCAGCCCGCGGGACAGATTCTACGAGCAGTACTTC. As protein: CASSPRDRFYEQYF.

This clonotype has just a few counts. The J gene is TRBJ2-3, the V gene TRBV20-1; TRBD2 aligns across 7 bases. The V and J ends lost 6 bases and 10 bases, in that order; junction bases with no gene match: 7. This CDR3 region has 11 residues. CDR1 is DFQATT, CDR2 SNEGSKA, per germline (reference sequence). As DNA, the CDR3 is TGCAGTGCACCTACTAGCGTTGCGCAGTATTTT. Translating gives CSAPTSVAQYF.

The chain combines TRBV10-3 with TRBJ2-5, with D unclear. The germline gives CDR1 ENHRY, CDR2 SYGVKD. CDR3 length equals 12 residues. V lost 2 bases to trimming and J lost 11 bases, with 12 bases between them. DNA of the CDR3: TGTGCCATCAGTGAGGGTCACCTTGAGCAGTACTTC. This sequence encodes CAISEGHLEQYF.

In this sample, this clonotype turned up a few times. This chain joins TRBV11-1 and TRBJ2-3; possibly TRBD1 or TRBD2 for D (5 bases each). The ends were cut back, 3 bases at V and 4 bases at J, with 11 bases in the middle. Germline values: CDR1 SGHAT, CDR2 FQDESV (reference sequence). This CDR3 comprises 14 residues. The CDR3: CASSLLRGSDTQYF. CDR3 DNA: TGTGCCAGCAGCTTGCTGAGGGGTTCAGATACGCAGTATTTT.

The chain is built from TRBV30 and TRBJ1-2; D not resolved. Trimming stripped 2 bases from V and 8 bases from J, with 12 bases between. The germline CDR1 and CDR2 sequences are GTSNPN and SVGIG (reference sequence). The CDR3 runs 12 residues. CDR3 region: CAWSPTGDGYTF. The CDR3 nucleotides are TGTGCCTGGAGTCCGACCGGCGACGGCTACACCTTC.

This rearrangement joins TRBV10-3 to TRBJ2-6, with D perhaps matching TRBD2 (5 bases). Germline values: CDR1 ENHRY, CDR2 SYGVKD. Deletions cut 6 bases from V and 1 base from J, with 10 bases between. The CDR3 consists of 15 residues. The CDR3 protein is CAIRGSQSGANVLTF. The CDR3 DNA reads as TGTGCCATCAGGGGGAGCCAATCTGGGGCCAACGTCCTGACTTTC.

The chain carries TRBV9 and TRBJ2-1; 8 nucleotides agree with TRBD2. The last part of the DNA fits TRBJ2-7 better; the J call may be wrong. The CDR3 loop spans 20 amino acids. The germline gives CDR1 SGDLS, CDR2 YYNGEE. CDR3: CASSAPLAGRPGGSYNEQYF. For the CDR3, the DNA is TGTGCCAGCAGCGCACCTTTAGCGGGGCGCCCCGGAGGGTCCTACAATGAGCAGTACTTC.

This sequence joins TRBV5-5 and TRBJ2-1; the D gene could be TRBD1 or TRBD2 (5 bases each). V dropped 4 bases and J dropped 4 bases, with 21 bases sitting between them. The CDR3 is 17 residues long. CDR1 is SGHKS, CDR2 YYEKEE, per germline (reference sequence). For the CDR3, the DNA is TGTGCCAGCAGCCCCGTGGGACCACCAACCGGATACAATGAGCAGTTCTTC. This gives the protein CASSPVGPPTGYNEQFF.

This chain joins TRBV5-6 and TRBJ2-7; 8 bases line up with TRBD1. The V gene end was trimmed by 6 bases and the J gene end by 5 bases; junction bases not matched to a gene: 13. This CDR3 is built from 15 residues. Germline loops: CDR1 SGHDT, CDR2 YYEEEE. The CDR3 DNA sequence: TGTGCCAGCATCCTAACCGGGACAGGACGCCACGAGCAGTACTTC. This codes for CASILTGTGRHEQYF.

This chain joins TRBV9 and TRBJ2-1, with unresolved D. In germline, CDR1 is SGDLS, CDR2 YYNGEE. The CDR3 is made up of 16 amino acids. The V gene lost 3 bases and the J gene lost 7 bases, with 20 bases spanning the gap. CDR3 in amino acids: CASSGRIYQSANEQFF. The CDR3 DNA is TGTGCCAGCAGCGGCCGTATTTATCAGTCCGCTAATGAGCAGTTCTTC.

This sequence joins TRBV10-3 and TRBJ1-4; D unclear. Germline V gene lookup returns CDR1 ENHRY and CDR2 SYGVKD. This CDR3 spans 13 amino acids. Trimming took off 4 bases at V and 8 bases at J, with 11 bases between the two ends. The CDR3 coding sequence is TGTGCCATCAGTGTTGGGGTTCGAGAAAAACTGTTTTTT. Translating gives CAISVGVREKLFF.

The sample holds many counts of this clonotype. The V gene is TRBV5-1, the J gene TRBJ2-4; maybe TRBD2 (6 bases). Trimming took 3 bases from V and 12 from J, leaving 16 bases between them. Germline CDR1 and CDR2: SGHRS and YFSETQ. This CDR3 is built from 13 residues. CDR3 sequence (DNA): TGCGCCAGCAGCTCGGGACTTTCGAACGCTCAGTACTTC. Its protein product is CASSSGLSNAQYF.

The chain joins TRBV12-3 or TRBV12-4 to TRBJ2-2; no definite D call. The CDR3 has 11 residues. Trimming left V 3 bases short and J 7 bases short, with 3 bases between. CDR3 sequence: CASSFGGELFF. CDR3 nucleotide sequence: TGTGCCAGCAGTTTCGGCGGGGAGCTGTTTTTT.

The chain joins TRBV10-3 to TRBJ2-3, with a possible D match to TRBD2 (6 bases). V was cut by 9 bases and J by 1 base, with 20 bases left in between. Germline V gene sequence: CDR1 ENHRY, CDR2 SYGVKD. The CDR3 consists of 16 residues. The CDR3 nucleotides read TGTGCCATACAGGCCTCCCCGGGGGTGGGCACAGATACGCAGTATTTT. Translated, it gives CAIQASPGVGTDTQYF.

This clonotype was seen a few times. V usage is TRBV20-1 and J usage is TRBJ2-7, with D unresolved. This CDR3 is 12 amino acids long. V was shortened by 0 bases and J by 6 bases, with 9 bases between the two germline ends. CDR1 is DFQATT, CDR2 SNEGSKA, per germline (reference sequence). CDR3 in DNA: TGCAGTGCTAGAGATCTGATGGGCGAGCAGTACTTC. Translating it yields CSARDLMGEQYF.

The V call is TRBV11-2, the J call TRBJ2-2; 9 bases match TRBD1. J gave up 4 bases and V 3 bases, and 3 bases lay outside the gene matches. The CDR3 length is 15 residues. CDR1 and CDR2 (germline): SGHAT, FQNNGV. CDR3: CASSFGTGFTGELFF. DNA for the CDR3: TGTGCCAGCAGCTTTGGGACAGGGTTCACCGGGGAGCTGTTTTTT.

CDR3 nucleotide sequence: TGCAGTGGGGGGACAGTCATGGACTATGGCTACACCTTC. It yields the protein CSGGTVMDYGYTF. V is TRBV20-1 and J is TRBJ1-2, with 7 bases fitting TRBD1. J lost 3 bases, V lost 7 bases, and 8 bases had no gene match. This CDR3 contains 13 residues. The germline V gene has CDR1 DFQATT and CDR2 SNEGSKA (reference sequence).

In the case of this clonotype: A much more abundant neighbour one base away suggests this may be a read error. The chain links TRBV6-5 to TRBJ1-6; 10 nucleotides agree with TRBD1. Germline-derived CDR1 and CDR2 are MNHEY and SVGAGI. CDR3 length: 16 residues. In DNA form, the CDR3 reads TGTGCCAGCAGTTACTCCGGGACAGGGGTAAGGTCACCCCCCCACTTT. This translates into CASSYSGTGVRSPPHF.

The chain carries TRBV4-3 and TRBJ2-6; D gene unclear. The germline CDR1 and CDR2 sequences are LGHNA and YSLEER. This CDR3 spans 15 amino acids. Trimming removed 4 bases from V and 7 bases from J, with 14 bases in between. CDR3 nucleotide sequence: TGCGCCAGCAGCCCGGTTCCTCTATACGCCAACGTCCTGACTTTC. Translated, it gives CASSPVPLYANVLTF.

This sequence joins TRBV7-2 and TRBJ2-1, with a weak D call TRBD2 (6 bases). Per germline, CDR1 SGHTA and CDR2 FQGNSA. V was shortened by 1 base and J by 4 bases, with 14 bases between the two germline ends. This CDR3 has 16 residues. The CDR3 here is CASSLVAYGGYNEQFF. Written as DNA, the CDR3 is TGTGCCAGCAGCTTAGTAGCGTACGGGGGATACAATGAGCAGTTCTTC.